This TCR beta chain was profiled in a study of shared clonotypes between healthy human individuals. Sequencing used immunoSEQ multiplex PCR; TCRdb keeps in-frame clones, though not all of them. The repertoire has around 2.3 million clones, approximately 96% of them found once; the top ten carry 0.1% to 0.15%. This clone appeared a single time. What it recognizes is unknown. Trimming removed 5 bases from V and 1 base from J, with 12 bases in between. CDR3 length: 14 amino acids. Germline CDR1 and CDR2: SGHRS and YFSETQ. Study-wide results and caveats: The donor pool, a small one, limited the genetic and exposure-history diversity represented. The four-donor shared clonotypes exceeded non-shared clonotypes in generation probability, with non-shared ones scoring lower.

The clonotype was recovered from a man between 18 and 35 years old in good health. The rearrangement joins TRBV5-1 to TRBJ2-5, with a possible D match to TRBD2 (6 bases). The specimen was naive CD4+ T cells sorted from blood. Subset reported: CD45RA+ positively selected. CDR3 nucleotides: TGCGCCAGCAGGACCGGGACTGTCCAAGAGACCCAGTACTTC. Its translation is CASRTGTVQETQYF. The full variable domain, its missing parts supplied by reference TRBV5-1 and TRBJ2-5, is KAGVTQTPRYLIKTRGQQVTLSCSPISGHRSVSWYQQTPGQGLQFLFEYFSETQRNKGNFPGRFSGRQFSNSRSEMNVSTLELGDSALYLCASRTGTVQETQYFGPGTRLLVL.